Here is one TCR beta chain with its context. Assay: immunoSEQ multiplex PCR; the TCRdb copy retains only in-frame clones and omits some. This sample carries some 10,000 clones, roughly 30% of them seen once, and the ten largest clones take approximately 3.5%. This specimen comes from a study of graft-versus-host responses after intestinal transplantation. Study overall: Induction using anti-thymocyte globulin, followed by tacrolimus and steroids for roughly 3 years, was given to all recipients. The study, taken as a whole, reports: Within allografts, high graft-versus-host to host-versus-graft clonal ratios were seen among patients with graft-donor T cell macrochimerism.

CDR3 length: 12 residues. V was pared by 3 bases and J by 0 bases, with 2 bases between. Germline loops: CDR1 KGHSH, CDR2 LQKENI. The chain employs TRBV18 and TRBJ2-5; D gene uncertain. This clonotype originated in a human patient who received an intestinal transplant. Sequences were derived from alloreactive CD4+ T cells from a mixed lymphocyte reaction culture, sampled before intestinal transplant. The subset: CFSE-low proliferating T cells sorted from roughly six-day pre-transplant mixed lymphocyte reaction (GvH or HvG direction). The CDR3 region is CASSPYQETQYF. As DNA, the CDR3 is TGTGCCAGCTCACCCTACCAAGAGACCCAGTACTTC.